One and the same sample provided the 15 T cell receptor beta chains below, sequenced in a study of T cell responses to AZD1222 COVID-19 vaccine. Sequenced by immunoSEQ multiplex PCR; TCRdb stores in-frame clones only, minus some. Here the sample spans roughly 150,000 clones, 90% to 95% being singletons. Sequencing was performed on peripheral blood, taken 28 days after the second AZD1222 dose. The origin of the receptors is an adult who received the AZD1222 COVID-19 vaccine.

The chain combines TRBV2 with TRBJ2-1; D is perhaps TRBD2 (6 bases). Trimming took 4 bases from V and 6 from J, leaving 16 bases between them. The CDR3 has 15 amino acids. CDR1 and CDR2 from the germline V gene are SNHLY and FYNNEI. CDR3 DNA sequence: TGTGCCAGCAGTGGGGAGGCAGGGACCCGCAATGAGCAGTTCTTC. It is translated as CASSGEAGTRNEQFF. The full variable domain, completed using reference TRBV2 and TRBJ2-1, is EPEVTQTPSHQVTQMGQEVILRCVPISNHLYFYWYRQILGQKVEFLVSFYNNEISEKSEIFDDQFSVERPDGSNFTLKIRSTKLEDSAMYFCASSGEAGTRNEQFFGPGTRLTVL.

This chain uses TRBV24-1 with TRBJ2-3, with 8 bases fitting TRBD2. Per the germline V gene, CDR1 is KGHDR and CDR2 is SFDVKD. The CDR3 is 15 amino acids. Trimming cost V 11 bases and J 3 bases; bases outside gene matches: 12. This chain's CDR3 is CAIARGSGGTDTQYF. In DNA form, the CDR3 reads TGTGCCATAGCGCGGGGGAGCGGGGGAACAGATACGCAGTATTTT.

This clone occurred once. V is TRBV2 and J is TRBJ1-1; a possible D gene is TRBD1 (6 bases). The CDR3 runs 16 residues. Trimming stripped 1 base from V and 3 bases from J, with 15 bases between. Germline CDR1 reads SNHLY; CDR2 reads FYNNEI. The CDR3 coding sequence is TGTGCCAGCAGTGAAGGCTCCGGGGGGCGAGACACTGAAGCTTTCTTT. Residues: CASSEGSGGRDTEAFF. Combining the CDR3 with reference TRBV2 and TRBJ1-1 gives the whole variable domain EPEVTQTPSHQVTQMGQEVILRCVPISNHLYFYWYRQILGQKVEFLVSFYNNEISEKSEIFDDQFSVERPDGSNFTLKIRSTKLEDSAMYFCASSEGSGGRDTEAFFGQGTRLTVV.

The J gene is TRBJ2-7, the V gene TRBV27; D may correspond to TRBD1 or TRBD2 (5 bases each). The CDR3 loop spans 14 amino acids. Per germline, CDR1 MNHEY and CDR2 SMNVEV (reference sequence). V lost 7 bases and J 7 bases, leaving 20 bases between the germline ends. In DNA, the CDR3 is TGTGCCAGCAACGGGACCCCTGCGTCGGAAGAGCAGTACTTC. Translation gives CASNGTPASEEQYF.

This clone was detected a few times. The rearrangement uses TRBV27 and TRBJ2-7, with D maybe TRBD2 (6 bases). In germline, CDR1 is MNHEY, CDR2 SMNVEV (reference sequence). V lost 8 bases, J lost 0 bases, and 14 bases lay in between. The CDR3 is 14 amino acids. This CDR3 is CASRDGGSSYEQYF. Written as DNA, the CDR3 is TGTGCCAGCCGAGATGGGGGGAGCTCCTACGAGCAGTACTTC.

The chain joins TRBV11-2 to TRBJ2-7; 9 bases are a match to TRBD1. Germline CDR1 is SGHAT and CDR2 is FQNNGV. Germline trimming cut 6 bases from V and 1 base from J; bases unmatched to any gene: 10. This CDR3 spans 16 amino acids. CDR3: CASRPETGQGSYEQYF. CDR3 DNA sequence: TGTGCCAGCAGGCCAGAAACGGGACAGGGATCCTACGAGCAGTACTTC.

The rearrangement joins TRBV27 to TRBJ2-1; TRBD2 is a possible D gene (5 bases). CDR1 is MNHEY and CDR2 is SMNVEV in the germline V gene (reference sequence). With 7 bases removed from V and 0 bases from J, the gap between germline ends came to 16 bases. The CDR3 contains 16 residues. CDR3 in amino acids: CASIGFGMSSYNEQFF. DNA of the CDR3: TGTGCCAGCATCGGTTTCGGGATGAGCTCCTACAATGAGCAGTTCTTC.

V usage is TRBV7-6 and J usage is TRBJ1-3; D unresolved. Between the trimmed V and J ends, which lost 1 base and 0 bases, there was a span of 25 bases. The CDR3 spans 21 residues. The germline V gene has CDR1 SGHVS and CDR2 FNYEAQ. The CDR3 sequence is CASSLDLLGATTFFSGNTIYF. CDR3 sequence (DNA): TGTGCCAGCAGCTTAGATTTATTGGGAGCAACTACCTTCTTCTCTGGAAACACCATATATTTT.

The rearrangement uses TRBV5-1 and TRBJ1-1, with D hard to call. The ends were cut back, 4 bases at V and 0 bases at J, with 13 bases in the middle. This CDR3 has 15 residues. The germline gives CDR1 SGHRS, CDR2 YFSETQ. CDR3 amino acids: CASSRGLELNTEAFF. CDR3 DNA sequence: TGCGCCAGCAGCCGGGGTCTCGAACTGAACACTGAAGCTTTCTTT.

The chain is built from TRBV7-2 and TRBJ1-2; the match to TRBD1 covers 10 bases. Per germline, CDR1 SGHTA and CDR2 FQGNSA. V gave up 5 bases and J gave up 5 bases; unmatched junction bases: 2. The CDR3 consists of 13 residues. Written as DNA, the CDR3 is TGTGCCAGCAGCAGGACAGGGGGATATGGCTACACCTTC. Amino acid sequence: CASSRTGGYGYTF.

This clone has only one observation. This CDR3 is CASSIAGGMNTGELFF. DNA for the CDR3: TGTGCCAGTAGTATAGCAGGGGGAATGAACACCGGGGAGCTGTTTTTT. The chain links TRBV19 to TRBJ2-2, with 7 bases matching TRBD1. The germline gives CDR1 LNHDA, CDR2 SQIVND (reference sequence). Unmatched junction bases numbered 3, after V lost 1 base and J lost 1 base. The CDR3 has 16 amino acids.

The V gene is TRBV29-1, the J gene TRBJ1-1, with D perhaps TRBD1 (6 bases). The CDR3 extends over 14 amino acids. Germline loops: CDR1 SQVTM, CDR2 ANQGSEA. V was cut by 1 base and J by 3 bases, with 12 bases left in between. CDR3 protein: CSVEGPGAYTEAFF. The CDR3 DNA reads TGCAGCGTTGAAGGCCCGGGGGCGTACACTGAAGCTTTCTTT. Filled out from reference TRBV29-1 and TRBJ1-1, the complete variable domain reads SAVISQKPSRDICQRGTSLTIQCQVDSQVTMMFWYRQQPGQSLTLIATANQGSEATYESGFVIDKFPISRPNLTFSTLTVSNMSPEDSSIYLCSVEGPGAYTEAFFGQGTRLTVV.

This clone was seen a handful of times. V usage is TRBV19 and J usage is TRBJ1-1; D is perhaps TRBD1 (5 bases). CDR1 LNHDA and CDR2 SQIVND come from the germline V gene (reference sequence). The CDR3 length is 15 residues. V lost 7 bases to trimming and J lost 6 bases, with 21 bases between them. CDR3 region: CASTLLPGPGAEAFF. CDR3 sequence (DNA): TGTGCCAGTACCCTCCTCCCGGGGCCCGGAGCTGAAGCTTTCTTT.

The chain carries TRBV7-2 and TRBJ2-1; D not certain. The V gene lost 5 bases and the J gene lost 0 bases, with 8 bases spanning the gap. Germline loops: CDR1 SGHTA, CDR2 FQGNSA. This CDR3 is 14 amino acids long. The CDR3 bases are TGTGCCAGCAGCCGCGAAAGCTCCTACAATGAGCAGTTCTTC. Amino acid sequence: CASSRESSYNEQFF.

This clone was recorded only once. V usage is TRBV4-3 and J usage is TRBJ1-5; D may be TRBD1 (6 bases). The CDR3 is 19 amino acids. The germline CDR1 and CDR2 sequences are LGHNA and YSLEER. The ends were cut back, 0 bases at V and 0 bases at J, with 18 bases in the middle. CDR3 in DNA: TGCGCCAGCAGCCAAGAATTAGCAGGGGACTATTATAGCAATCAGCCCCAGCATTTT. This encodes CASSQELAGDYYSNQPQHF.